The clone carrying this TCR beta chain was recorded a few times. TCRdb keeps only in-frame clones here, not all; method: immunoSEQ multiplex PCR. Of 150,000 or so clones listed, nearly 95% are singletons. The data are from a study of T cell responses to AZD1222 COVID-19 vaccine. The V end was cut by 7 bases, the J end by 3 bases, with 15 bases between. In germline, CDR1 is LNHDA, CDR2 SQIVND (reference sequence). This CDR3 is 14 amino acids long. The sequenced sample was peripheral blood, obtained 28 days after the second AZD1222 dose. The V and J genes are TRBV19 and TRBJ1-2, with TRBD1 as a possible D gene (6 bases). This clonotype was obtained from an adult who received the AZD1222 COVID-19 vaccine. The DNA of the CDR3 is TGTGCCAGTACTAACCGGGACATCTACTATGGCTACACCTTC. As protein: CASTNRDIYYGYTF.